Below are 26 T cell receptor beta chains sequenced from a single sample in a study of somatic mutations in cytotoxic T cells in rheumatoid arthritis listed by TCRdb under 2017. The method was the immunoSEQ multiplex PCR assay. TCRdb retrieved this table from immuneACCESS and kept in-frame rearrangements only. Not all clones are present; in checked studies, unresolved V genes account for under half, and no reason is known for the remainder. The sample has under 20,000 clones on record, 65% to 80% of them singletons. Of the sample, 11% to 15% falls within the top ten clones. Material: CD8+ T cells sorted from blood. Receptors originate from an adult with rheumatoid arthritis.

This clone has a handful of counts. The J gene is TRBJ2-7, the V gene TRBV4-1; D assignment may be TRBD1 or TRBD2 (5 bases each). The CDR3 contains 15 residues. Between the trimmed V and J ends, which lost 0 bases and 0 bases, there was a span of 9 bases. Germline values: CDR1 MGHRA, CDR2 YSYEKL. In nucleotides, the CDR3 is TGCGCCAGCAGCCAAGACCGGGGCACCTCCTACGAGCAGTACTTC. It encodes CASSQDRGTSYEQYF.

CDR3 sequence reads: CASSSWTWVQYF. The CDR3 bases are TGTGCCAGCAGCTCTTGGACTTGGGTGCAGTATTTT. The chain joins TRBV7-9 to TRBJ2-3; D might be TRBD2 (5 bases). The CDR3 loop spans 12 amino acids. V was shortened by 4 bases and J by 11 bases, with 13 bases between the two germline ends. In germline, CDR1 is SEHNR, CDR2 FQNEAQ (reference sequence).

J is TRBJ2-2 and V is TRBV4-2, with D perhaps TRBD1 or TRBD2 (5 bases each). Trimming removed 0 bases from V and 7 bases from J, with 21 bases in between. There are 18 residues in the CDR3. Germline CDR1 reads LGHNA; CDR2 reads YNFKEQ. DNA of the CDR3: TGTGCCAGCAGCCAAGATGCAGAGGAATGGGGGTTCGGCGGGGAGCTGTTTTTT. Its protein is CASSQDAEEWGFGGELFF.

The V call is TRBV28, the J call TRBJ2-3; weak D call: TRBD1 (6 bases). Germline CDR1 and CDR2: MDHEN and SYDVKM. The CDR3 contains 22 residues. With 5 bases removed from V and 2 bases from J, the gap between germline ends came to 35 bases. CDR3 sequence: CASSRPTWGRASVSPHTDTQYF. CDR3 sequence (DNA): TGTGCCAGCAGTCGTCCCACTTGGGGGCGGGCGTCCGTTTCTCCCCACACAGATACGCAGTATTTT. Together with reference TRBV28 and TRBJ2-3, the CDR3 gives the full variable domain: DVKVTQSSRYLVKRTGEKVFLECVQDMDHENMFWYRQDPGLGLRLIYFSYDVKMKEKGDIPEGYSVSREKKERFSLILESASTNQTSMYLCASSRPTWGRASVSPHTDTQYFGPGTRLTVL.

The chain couples TRBV14 to TRBJ2-1; tentatively, D is TRBD2 (7 bases). Trimming left V 4 bases short and J 5 bases short, with 12 bases between. In germline, CDR1 is SGHDN, CDR2 FVKESK. The CDR3 sequence is 14 residues long. CDR3 amino acids: CASSPGGGDNEQFF. CDR3 in DNA: TGTGCCAGCAGCCCTGGAGGGGGGGACAATGAGCAGTTCTTC.

The V gene is TRBV19, the J gene TRBJ2-1; possibly TRBD1 or TRBD2 for D (7 bases each). V was cut by 5 bases and J by 4 bases, with 27 bases left in between. This CDR3 is 19 amino acids long. Germline V gene sequence: CDR1 LNHDA, CDR2 SQIVND (reference sequence). The CDR3 sequence is CASSPKGAGAGRPYNEQFF. The CDR3 DNA follows: TGTGCCAGTAGTCCCAAGGGGGCTGGAGCGGGACGTCCTTACAATGAGCAGTTCTTC.

The rearrangement joins TRBV5-1 to TRBJ1-2, with 7 positions matching TRBD1. The CDR3 has 14 residues. The germline V gene has CDR1 SGHRS and CDR2 YFSETQ. The V gene end was trimmed by 2 bases and the J gene end by 0 bases; junction bases not matched to a gene: 1. The CDR3 nucleotides read TGCGCCAGCAGCTTTGGGACAGCTAACTATGGCTACACCTTC. This sequence encodes CASSFGTANYGYTF.

CDR3 in DNA: TGTGCCAGCAGACCCCACCTAGGGCAAGAGACCCAGTACTTC. It translates to CASRPHLGQETQYF. This chain uses TRBV6-5 with TRBJ2-5, with no clear D. CDR1 and CDR2 from the germline V gene are MNHEY and SVGAGI. The V and J ends lost 6 bases and 2 bases respectively, with 13 bases between them. The CDR3 spans 14 residues.

V is TRBV5-8 and J is TRBJ2-3, with no clear D. Trimming left V 4 bases short and J 1 base short, with 16 bases between. This CDR3 has 16 residues. Germline V gene data show CDR1 as SGHTS and CDR2 as YDEGEE. As DNA, the CDR3 is TGTGCCAGCAGCCAAATTGGTGGGGTCGGCACAGATACGCAGTATTTT. This translates into CASSQIGGVGTDTQYF.

The V and J genes are TRBV6-1 and TRBJ2-7; unclear D gene. Germline CDR1 and CDR2: MNHNS and SASEGT. V dropped 0 bases and J dropped 5 bases, with 14 bases sitting between them. The CDR3 runs 15 residues. In DNA form, the CDR3 reads TGTGCCAGCAGTGAAGCTCCCGGATTCATGAACGAGCAGTACTTC. Protein product: CASSEAPGFMNEQYF.

The gene calls are TRBV29-1 and TRBJ2-7; D is uncertain. The CDR3 extends over 12 amino acids. CDR1 and CDR2 from the germline V gene are SQVTM and ANQGSEA. Trimming took off 1 base at V and 3 bases at J, with 7 bases between the two ends. In DNA form, the CDR3 reads TGCAGCGTTGAAGTCGATGGCTACGAGCAGTACTTC. Translating gives CSVEVDGYEQYF.

The genes are TRBV5-1 and TRBJ1-1; D uncertain. CDR3 length: 12 residues. The V end lost 4 bases, the J end lost 4 bases, and 8 bases lay between the germline ends. Germline lookup yields CDR1 SGHRS and CDR2 YFSETQ. For the CDR3, the DNA is TGCGCCAGCAGCGGTGAGGGCACTGAAGCTTTCTTT. Protein: CASSGEGTEAFF.

The CDR3: CASSLNPGGNDEQFF. The CDR3 DNA sequence: TGTGCCAGCAGTTTAAACCCAGGGGGCAATGATGAGCAGTTCTTC. The chain has TRBV28 and TRBJ2-1; TRBD1 matches at 8 bases. CDR3 size: 15 residues. The germline gives CDR1 MDHEN, CDR2 SYDVKM. Trimming removed 2 bases from V and 8 bases from J; junction bases left unmatched: 8.

On this clone itself: Other DNA sequences in the sample encode the same CDR3. This rearrangement joins TRBV27 to TRBJ2-1; D could derive from TRBD1 or TRBD2 (5 bases each). The length of the CDR3 is 12 residues. Germline lookup yields CDR1 MNHEY and CDR2 SMNVEV (reference sequence). Trimming stripped 6 bases from V and 8 bases from J, with 11 bases between. CDR3 DNA sequence: TGTGCCAGCAGCCTCCTGGGGGATGAGCAGTTCTTC. Translating it yields CASSLLGDEQFF.

CDR3 DNA: TGTGCCAGCAGTGATGAACTGAGCTCCTACGAGCAGTACTTC. Residues: CASSDELSSYEQYF. This chain connects TRBV6-1 to TRBJ2-7; D not certain. The V gene's germline CDR1 is MNHNS and CDR2 SASEGT. Trimming pared 3 bases from V and 0 bases from J, leaving 9 bases between. This CDR3 region has 14 residues.

The V call is TRBV6-1, the J call TRBJ2-1; TRBD2 might be the D (5 bases). The V end lost 3 bases, the J end lost 10 bases, and 7 bases lay between the germline ends. This CDR3 spans 11 amino acids. Germline-derived CDR1 and CDR2 are MNHNS and SASEGT. CDR3 protein: CASSERVEQFF. The CDR3, as DNA: TGTGCCAGCAGTGAGAGGGTCGAGCAGTTCTTC.

This clone has only one observation. The chain is built from TRBV7-9 and TRBJ2-2; 9 bases line up with TRBD1. Germline values: CDR1 SEHNR, CDR2 FQNEAQ (reference sequence). Losses at the gene ends were 5 bases for V and 3 bases for J; bases not matched to a gene: 1. The CDR3 has 14 amino acids. This CDR3 is CASSRTGDTGELFF. The CDR3 bases are TGTGCCAGCAGCCGGACAGGGGACACCGGGGAGCTGTTTTTT.

This clone was counted once. The chain carries TRBV7-9 and TRBJ2-7; 8 bases fit TRBD1. The CDR3 length is 15 residues. V shed 2 bases and J 5 bases; nucleotides not matched to a gene: 8. CDR1 and CDR2 (germline): SEHNR, FQNEAQ (reference sequence). Here the CDR3 reads CASSLTGQGPDEQYF. As DNA, the CDR3 is TGTGCCAGCAGCTTAACCGGACAGGGCCCGGACGAGCAGTACTTC.

In its sample, this clone was seen a few times. The rearrangement links TRBV2 to TRBJ2-2; perhaps TRBD2 as D (6 bases). Trimming pared 7 bases from V and 2 bases from J, leaving 17 bases between. The CDR3 is 16 amino acids. The germline V gene has CDR1 SNHLY and CDR2 FYNNEI. CDR3 protein: CASISRDSINTGELFF. CDR3 DNA sequence: TGTGCCAGCATTTCCCGGGACTCCATAAACACCGGGGAGCTGTTTTTT.

This chain uses TRBV19 with TRBJ2-1, with 9 bases matching TRBD2. Germline assignment: CDR1 LNHDA and CDR2 SQIVND (reference sequence). The CDR3 has 12 residues. J was trimmed by 10 bases and V by 4 bases; bases with no gene match: 2. The CDR3 coding sequence is TGTGCCAGTAGTACCGGGACTAGCGAGCAGTTCTTC. Protein product: CASSTGTSEQFF.

The chain carries TRBV28 and TRBJ2-7; 8 positions match TRBD2. The CDR3 is made up of 15 amino acids. Germline CDR1 is MDHEN and CDR2 is SYDVKM. The V gene end was trimmed by 5 bases and the J gene end by 2 bases; junction bases not matched to a gene: 8. The CDR3 DNA is TGTGCCAGCAGTCCCACGGGAGGGCCCACCTACGAGCAGTACTTC. Translation gives CASSPTGGPTYEQYF.

The chain carries TRBV2 and TRBJ2-1; 7 positions match TRBD2. The CDR3 sequence is 15 residues long. Trimming took 5 bases from V and 2 from J; bases not matched to a gene: 6. Germline V gene data show CDR1 as SNHLY and CDR2 as FYNNEI. CDR3 in amino acids: CASSRTGGTYNEQFF. The CDR3 DNA sequence: TGTGCCAGCAGTCGCACCGGGGGGACCTACAATGAGCAGTTCTTC.

This chain connects TRBV10-1 to TRBJ2-3; D gene uncertain. CDR1 and CDR2 (germline): WNHNN, SYGVQD (reference sequence). The CDR3 extends over 11 amino acids. V was pared by 8 bases and J by 2 bases, with 5 bases between. In nucleotides, the CDR3 is TGCGCCAGCGGAGACACAGATACGCAGTATTTT. Residues: CASGDTDTQYF.

The chain uses TRBV5-4 and TRBJ2-3; D gene ambiguous. The CDR3 extends over 15 amino acids. V was pared by 9 bases and J by 6 bases, with 23 bases between. The germline gives CDR1 SGHNT, CDR2 YYREEE (reference sequence). The CDR3 loop is CAITGSVGNSDTQYF. The CDR3, as DNA: TGTGCCATCACGGGCTCAGTCGGCAATTCGGATACGCAGTATTTT.

This clone was counted between two and nine times. V gene TRBV10-3 combines with J gene TRBJ2-1; a weak D match, TRBD1 (6 bases). From germline, CDR1 is ENHRY and CDR2 SYGVKD. V was trimmed by 9 bases and J by 8 bases, leaving 14 bases between them. There are 12 residues in the CDR3. In nucleotides, the CDR3 is TGTGCCATTAAGGACAGCGTCGATGAGCAGTTCTTC. It is translated as CAIKDSVDEQFF.

The CDR3 reads CASSLEPMGAYNEQFF. The CDR3 nucleotides are TGTGCCAGCAGCTTAGAGCCCATGGGGGCCTACAATGAGCAGTTCTTC. V usage is TRBV7-9 and J usage is TRBJ2-1; D tentatively fits TRBD1 or TRBD2 (5 bases each). Germline lookup yields CDR1 SEHNR and CDR2 FQNEAQ (reference sequence). The V gene lost 1 base and the J gene lost 2 bases, with 12 bases spanning the gap. CDR3 length: 16 residues. Full variable domain (remainder filled in from reference TRBV7-9 and TRBJ2-1): DTGVSQNPRHKITKRGQNVTFRCDPISEHNRLYWYRQTLGQGPEFLTYFQNEAQLEKSRLLSDRFSAERPKGSFSTLEIQRTEQGDSAMYLCASSLEPMGAYNEQFFGPGTRLTVL.